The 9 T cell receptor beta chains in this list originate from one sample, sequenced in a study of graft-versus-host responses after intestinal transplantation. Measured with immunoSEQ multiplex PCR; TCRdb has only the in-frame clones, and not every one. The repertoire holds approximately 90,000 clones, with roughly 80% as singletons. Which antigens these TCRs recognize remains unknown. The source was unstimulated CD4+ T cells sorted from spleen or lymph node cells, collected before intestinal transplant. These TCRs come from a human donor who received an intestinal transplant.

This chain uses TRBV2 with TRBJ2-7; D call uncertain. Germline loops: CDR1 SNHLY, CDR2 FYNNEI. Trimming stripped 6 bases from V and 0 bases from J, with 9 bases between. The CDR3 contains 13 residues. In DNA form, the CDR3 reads TGTGCCAGCAGCTCCCCGGGCTCCTACGAGCAGTACTTC. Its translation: CASSSPGSYEQYF.

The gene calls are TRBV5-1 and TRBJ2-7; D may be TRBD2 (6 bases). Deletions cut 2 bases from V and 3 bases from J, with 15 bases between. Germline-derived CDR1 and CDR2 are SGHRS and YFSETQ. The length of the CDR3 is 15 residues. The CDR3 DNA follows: TGCGCCAGCAGCTTAGGGGATGGCGGGAACTACGAGCAGTACTTC. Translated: CASSLGDGGNYEQYF.

Written as DNA, the CDR3 is TGTGCCAGCAGCGCCGTAGGTCGCGGGCCCTACAATGAGCAGTTCTTC. This encodes CASSAVGRGPYNEQFF. This sequence joins TRBV9 and TRBJ2-1; a weak D match, TRBD2 (5 bases). Per the germline V gene, CDR1 is SGDLS and CDR2 is YYNGEE. Trimming removed 3 bases at V and 2 bases at J, with 15 bases between. This CDR3 spans 16 amino acids.

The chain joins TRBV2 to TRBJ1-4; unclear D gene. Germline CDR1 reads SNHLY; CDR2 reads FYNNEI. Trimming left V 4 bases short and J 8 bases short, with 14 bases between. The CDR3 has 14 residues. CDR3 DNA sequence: TGTGCCAGCAGTGGAGGCAATTCGGGGGAAAAACTGTTTTTT. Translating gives CASSGGNSGEKLFF.

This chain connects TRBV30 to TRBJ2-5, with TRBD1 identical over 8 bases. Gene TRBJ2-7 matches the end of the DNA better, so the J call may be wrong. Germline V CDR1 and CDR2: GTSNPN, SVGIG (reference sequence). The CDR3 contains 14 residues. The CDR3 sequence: CAWRSTGEGYEQYF. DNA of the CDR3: TGTGCCTGGAGATCGACAGGGGAAGGGTACGAGCAGTACTTC.

The CDR3, as DNA: TGTGCCAGCAGTTACGGTCGAGGTAGCACTGAAGCTTTCTTT. Translating gives CASSYGRGSTEAFF. The chain combines TRBV6-5 with TRBJ1-1; D is ambiguous. Per the germline V gene, CDR1 is MNHEY and CDR2 is SVGAGI. The CDR3 runs to 14 residues. V shed 2 bases and J shed 4 bases, with 11 bases lying between them.

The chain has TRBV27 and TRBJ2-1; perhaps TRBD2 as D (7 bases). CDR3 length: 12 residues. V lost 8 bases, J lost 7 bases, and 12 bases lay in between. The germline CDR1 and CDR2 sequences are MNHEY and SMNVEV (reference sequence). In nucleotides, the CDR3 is TGTGCCAGCGGGGGGGCCGGGAATGAGCAGTTCTTC. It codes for CASGGAGNEQFF.

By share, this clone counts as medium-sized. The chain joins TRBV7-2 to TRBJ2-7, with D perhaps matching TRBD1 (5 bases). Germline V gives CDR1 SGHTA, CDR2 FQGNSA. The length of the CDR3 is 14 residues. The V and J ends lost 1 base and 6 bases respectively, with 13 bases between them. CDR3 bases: TGTGCCAGCAGCTTAGAGGGGCGACGAGCCGAGCAGTACTTC. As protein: CASSLEGRRAEQYF.

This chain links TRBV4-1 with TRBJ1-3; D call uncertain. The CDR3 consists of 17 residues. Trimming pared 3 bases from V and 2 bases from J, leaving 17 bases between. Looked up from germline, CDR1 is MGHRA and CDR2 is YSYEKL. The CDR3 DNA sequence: TGCGCCAGCAGCCAGTATAGTGGCAGGCAGACTGGAAACACCATATATTTT. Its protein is CASSQYSGRQTGNTIYF.